This T cell receptor beta chain emerged from a study of identical twins. TCRdb recomputed calls from the 5' RACE reads with MiXCR, one row per CDR3 protein. The data show 250,000 or so distinct CDR3 sequences, roughly 8.7% seen once. The V and J ends lost 1 base and 8 bases respectively, with 8 bases between them. The CDR3 spans 12 residues. Per the germline V gene, CDR1 is SEHNR and CDR2 is FQNEAQ (reference sequence). The same sample was also studied in work on yellow fever vaccine responses in identical twins.

The specimen sequenced was CD8+ T cells sorted from blood. The clonotype originates from a woman aged 18-29 years in good health. The chain carries TRBV7-9 and TRBJ1-1; D gene uncertain. Written as DNA, the CDR3 is TGTGCCAGCAGCTTAGAGGGTTCAGAAGCTTTCTTT. The encoded protein is CASSLEGSEAFF.